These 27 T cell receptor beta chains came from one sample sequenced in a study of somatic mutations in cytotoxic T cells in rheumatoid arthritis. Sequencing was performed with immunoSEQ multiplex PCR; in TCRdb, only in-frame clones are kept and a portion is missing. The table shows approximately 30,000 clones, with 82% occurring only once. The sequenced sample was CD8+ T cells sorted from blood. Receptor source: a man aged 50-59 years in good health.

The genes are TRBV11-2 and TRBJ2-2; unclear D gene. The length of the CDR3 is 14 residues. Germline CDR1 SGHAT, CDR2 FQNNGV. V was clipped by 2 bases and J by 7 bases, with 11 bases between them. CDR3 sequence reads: CASSLPNLVGELFF. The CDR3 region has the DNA TGTGCCAGCAGCTTACCAAACCTCGTCGGGGAGCTGTTTTTT.

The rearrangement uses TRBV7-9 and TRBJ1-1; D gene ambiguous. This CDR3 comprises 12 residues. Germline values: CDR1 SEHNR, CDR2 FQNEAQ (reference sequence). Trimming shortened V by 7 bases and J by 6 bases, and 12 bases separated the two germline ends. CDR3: CASINTTAEAFF. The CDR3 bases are TGTGCCAGCATCAATACTACAGCTGAAGCTTTCTTT.

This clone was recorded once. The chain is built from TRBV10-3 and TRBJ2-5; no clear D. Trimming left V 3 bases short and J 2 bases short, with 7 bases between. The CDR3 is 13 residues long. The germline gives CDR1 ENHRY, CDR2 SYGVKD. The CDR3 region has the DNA TGTGCCATCAGTGAATGGGTACAAGAGACCCAGTACTTC. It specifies CAISEWVQETQYF.

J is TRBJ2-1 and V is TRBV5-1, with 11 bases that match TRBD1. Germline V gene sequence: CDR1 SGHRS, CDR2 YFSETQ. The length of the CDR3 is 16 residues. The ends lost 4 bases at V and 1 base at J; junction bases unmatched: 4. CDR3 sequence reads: CASSPGQGASYNEQFF. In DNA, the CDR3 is TGCGCCAGCAGCCCCGGACAGGGGGCTTCCTACAATGAGCAGTTCTTC.

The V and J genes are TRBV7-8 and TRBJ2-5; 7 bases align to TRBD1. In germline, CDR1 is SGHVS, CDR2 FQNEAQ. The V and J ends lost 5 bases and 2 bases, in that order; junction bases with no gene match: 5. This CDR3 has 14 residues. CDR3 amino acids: CASSQGQTQETQYF. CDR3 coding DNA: TGTGCCAGCAGCCAGGGACAGACACAAGAGACCCAGTACTTC.

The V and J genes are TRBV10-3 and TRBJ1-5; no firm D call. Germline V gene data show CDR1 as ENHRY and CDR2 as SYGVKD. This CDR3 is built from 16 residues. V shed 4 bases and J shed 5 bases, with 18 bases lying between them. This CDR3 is CAISVDSSGGDQPQHF. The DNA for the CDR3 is TGTGCCATCAGTGTAGACTCTTCAGGTGGGGATCAGCCCCAGCATTTT.

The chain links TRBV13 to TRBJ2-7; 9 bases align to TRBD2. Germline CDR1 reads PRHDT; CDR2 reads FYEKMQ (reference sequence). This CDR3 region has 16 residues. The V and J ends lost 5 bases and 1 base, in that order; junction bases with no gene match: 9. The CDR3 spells CASSTQTSGGSYEQYF. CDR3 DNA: TGTGCCAGCAGCACACAGACTAGCGGAGGATCCTACGAGCAGTACTTC.

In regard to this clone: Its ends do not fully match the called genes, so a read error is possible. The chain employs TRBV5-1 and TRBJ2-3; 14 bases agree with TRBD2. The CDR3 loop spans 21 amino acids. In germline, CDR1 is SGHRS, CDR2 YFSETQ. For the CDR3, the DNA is TGCGCCAGCAGCTCATGGGGGACTAGCGGGAGCCCTTCTACTAGCACAGATACGCAGTTTTTT. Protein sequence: CASSSWGTSGSPSTSTDTQFF.

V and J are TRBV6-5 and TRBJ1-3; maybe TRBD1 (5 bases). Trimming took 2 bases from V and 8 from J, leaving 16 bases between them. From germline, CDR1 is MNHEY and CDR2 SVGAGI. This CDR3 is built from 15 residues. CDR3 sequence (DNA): TGTGCCAGCAGTTACAGCAGGGTGGGAAGAGACACCATATATTTT. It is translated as CASSYSRVGRDTIYF.

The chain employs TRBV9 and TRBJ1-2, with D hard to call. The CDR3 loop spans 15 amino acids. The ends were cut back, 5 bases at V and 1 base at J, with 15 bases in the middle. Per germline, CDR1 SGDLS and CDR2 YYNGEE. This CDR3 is CASRGFGGDNYGYTF. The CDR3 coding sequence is TGTGCCAGCAGGGGTTTTGGTGGAGATAACTATGGCTACACCTTC.

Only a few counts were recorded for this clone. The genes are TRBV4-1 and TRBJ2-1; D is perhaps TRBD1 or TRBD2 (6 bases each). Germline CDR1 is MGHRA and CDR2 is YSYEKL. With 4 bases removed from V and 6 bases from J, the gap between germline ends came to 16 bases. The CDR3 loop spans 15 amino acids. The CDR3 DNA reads TGCGCCAGCAGCCCCCTGACAGGAGGGGGCAATGAGCAGTTCTTC. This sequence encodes CASSPLTGGGNEQFF.

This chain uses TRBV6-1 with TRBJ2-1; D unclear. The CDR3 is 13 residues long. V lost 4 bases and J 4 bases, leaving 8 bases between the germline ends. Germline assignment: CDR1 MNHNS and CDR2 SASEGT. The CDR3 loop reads CASSGRQYNEQFF. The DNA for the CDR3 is TGTGCCAGCAGTGGAAGGCAGTACAATGAGCAGTTCTTC.

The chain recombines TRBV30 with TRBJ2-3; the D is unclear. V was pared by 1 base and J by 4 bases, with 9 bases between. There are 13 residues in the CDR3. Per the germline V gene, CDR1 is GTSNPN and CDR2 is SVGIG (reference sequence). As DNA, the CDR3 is TGTGCCTGGAGTGGAGCTAGGGCAGATACGCAGTATTTT. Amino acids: CAWSGARADTQYF.

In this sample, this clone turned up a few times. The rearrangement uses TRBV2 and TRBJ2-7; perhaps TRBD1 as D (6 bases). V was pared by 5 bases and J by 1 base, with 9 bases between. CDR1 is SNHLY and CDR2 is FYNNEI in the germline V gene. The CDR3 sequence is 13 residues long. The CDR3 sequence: CASSLTGSYEQYF. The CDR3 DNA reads TGTGCCAGCAGTCTAACAGGGTCCTACGAGCAGTACTTC.

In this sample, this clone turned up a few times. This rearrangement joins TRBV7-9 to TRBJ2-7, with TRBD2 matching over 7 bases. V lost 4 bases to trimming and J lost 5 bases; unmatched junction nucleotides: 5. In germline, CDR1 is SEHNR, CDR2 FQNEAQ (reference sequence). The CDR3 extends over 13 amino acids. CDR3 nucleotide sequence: TGTGCCAGCAGCTCCGGACTAGGGAACGAGCAGTACTTC. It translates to CASSSGLGNEQYF.

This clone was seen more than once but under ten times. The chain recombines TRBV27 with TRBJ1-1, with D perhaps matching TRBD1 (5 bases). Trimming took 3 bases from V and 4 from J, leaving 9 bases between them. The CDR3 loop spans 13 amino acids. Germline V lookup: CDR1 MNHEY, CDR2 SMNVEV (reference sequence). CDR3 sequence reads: CASSFSRATEAFF. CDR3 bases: TGTGCCAGCAGTTTTAGCAGGGCCACTGAAGCTTTCTTT.

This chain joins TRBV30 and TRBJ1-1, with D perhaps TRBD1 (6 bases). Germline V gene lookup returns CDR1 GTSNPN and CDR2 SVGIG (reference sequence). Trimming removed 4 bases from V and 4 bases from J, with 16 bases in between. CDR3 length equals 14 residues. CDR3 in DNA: TGTGCCTGGAAGATCCGGGGGGCGAGCACTGAAGCTTTCTTT. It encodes CAWKIRGASTEAFF.

CDR3 in DNA: TGTGCCAGCAGTTCCAATAGCGGGAGGGCCGTCGGCAATGAGCAGTTCTTC. It yields the protein CASSSNSGRAVGNEQFF. V gene TRBV7-9 combines with J gene TRBJ2-1; 11 positions agree with TRBD2. CDR3 length: 17 residues. The V gene's germline CDR1 is SEHNR and CDR2 FQNEAQ (reference sequence). The junction had 13 bases not matched to a gene; V was cut back by 6 bases and J by 6 bases.

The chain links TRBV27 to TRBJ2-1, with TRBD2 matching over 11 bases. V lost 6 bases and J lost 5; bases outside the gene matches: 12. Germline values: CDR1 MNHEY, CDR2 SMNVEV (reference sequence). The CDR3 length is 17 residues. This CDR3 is CASSPGTSGLSNNEQFF. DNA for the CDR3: TGTGCCAGCAGCCCGGGGACTAGCGGCCTGTCAAACAATGAGCAGTTCTTC.

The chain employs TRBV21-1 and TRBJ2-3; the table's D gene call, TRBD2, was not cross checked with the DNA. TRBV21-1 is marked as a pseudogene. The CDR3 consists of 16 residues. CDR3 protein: CASYKRGHGREDTQYF. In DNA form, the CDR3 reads TGTGCCAGCTATAAAAGAGGTCACGGGAGGGAAGATACGCAGTATTTT.

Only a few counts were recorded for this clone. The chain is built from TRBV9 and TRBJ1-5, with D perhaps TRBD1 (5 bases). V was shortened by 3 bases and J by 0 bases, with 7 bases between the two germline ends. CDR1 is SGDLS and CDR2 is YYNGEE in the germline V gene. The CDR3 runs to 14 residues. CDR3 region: CASSATGSNQPQHF. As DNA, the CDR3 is TGTGCCAGCAGCGCTACAGGTAGCAATCAGCCCCAGCATTTT.

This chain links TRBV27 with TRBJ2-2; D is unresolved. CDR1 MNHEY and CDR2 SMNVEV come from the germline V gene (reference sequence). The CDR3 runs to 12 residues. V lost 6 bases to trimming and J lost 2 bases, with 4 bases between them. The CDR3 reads CASSPNTGELFF. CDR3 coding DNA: TGTGCCAGCAGCCCAAACACCGGGGAGCTGTTTTTT.

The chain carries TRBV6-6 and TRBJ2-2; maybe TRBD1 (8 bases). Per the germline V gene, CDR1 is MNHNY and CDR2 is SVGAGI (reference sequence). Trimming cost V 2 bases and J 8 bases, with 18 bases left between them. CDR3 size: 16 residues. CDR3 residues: CASSYLDRGGAGELFF. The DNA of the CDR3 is TGTGCCAGCAGTTACCTTGACAGGGGAGGGGCAGGGGAGCTGTTTTTT.

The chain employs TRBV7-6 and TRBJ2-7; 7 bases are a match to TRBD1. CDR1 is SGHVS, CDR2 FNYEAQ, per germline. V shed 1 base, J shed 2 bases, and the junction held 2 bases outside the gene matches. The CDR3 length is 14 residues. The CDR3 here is CASSLGQGAYEQYF. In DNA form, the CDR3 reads TGTGCCAGCAGCTTAGGGCAGGGGGCCTACGAGCAGTACTTC.

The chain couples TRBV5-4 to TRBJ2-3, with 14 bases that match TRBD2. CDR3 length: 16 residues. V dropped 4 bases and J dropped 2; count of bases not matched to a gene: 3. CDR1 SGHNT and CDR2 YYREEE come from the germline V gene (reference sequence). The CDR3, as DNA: TGTGCCAGCAGCCGGACTAGCGGGAGGCCCACAGATACGCAGTATTTT. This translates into CASSRTSGRPTDTQYF.

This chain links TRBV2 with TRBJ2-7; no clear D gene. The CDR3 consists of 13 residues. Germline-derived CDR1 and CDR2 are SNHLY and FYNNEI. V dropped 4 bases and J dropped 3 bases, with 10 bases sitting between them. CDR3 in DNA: TGTGCCAGCAGTGCGGGTTTCAGCTACGAGCAGTACTTC. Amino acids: CASSAGFSYEQYF.

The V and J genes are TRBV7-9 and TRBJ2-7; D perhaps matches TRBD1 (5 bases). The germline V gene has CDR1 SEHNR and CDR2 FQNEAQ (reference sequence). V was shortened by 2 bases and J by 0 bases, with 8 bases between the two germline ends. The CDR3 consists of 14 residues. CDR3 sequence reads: CASSLTDNSYEQYF. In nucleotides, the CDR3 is TGTGCCAGCAGCTTAACGGACAACTCCTACGAGCAGTACTTC.